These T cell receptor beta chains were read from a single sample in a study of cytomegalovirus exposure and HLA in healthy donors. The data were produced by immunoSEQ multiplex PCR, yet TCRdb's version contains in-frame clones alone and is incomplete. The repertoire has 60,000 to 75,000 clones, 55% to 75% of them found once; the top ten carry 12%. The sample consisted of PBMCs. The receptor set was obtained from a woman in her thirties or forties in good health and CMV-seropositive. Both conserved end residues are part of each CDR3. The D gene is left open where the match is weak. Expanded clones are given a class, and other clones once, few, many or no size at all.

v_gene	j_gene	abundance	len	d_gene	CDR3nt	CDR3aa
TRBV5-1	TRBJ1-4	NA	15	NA	TGCGCCAGCAGGTTGTCGGGGTCAACTAATGAAAAACTGTTTTTT	CASRLSGSTNEKLFF
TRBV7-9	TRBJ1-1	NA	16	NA	TGTGCCAGCAGCTTCGACAGAATTTTAATGAACACTGAAGCTTTCTTT	CASSFDRILMNTEAFF
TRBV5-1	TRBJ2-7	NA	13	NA	TGCGCCAGCAGACGCCCGGGGACCTACGAGCAGTACTTC	CASRRPGTYEQYF
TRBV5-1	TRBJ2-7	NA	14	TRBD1	TGCGCCAGCAGCTTAAGACAGGGAACCTACGAGCAGTACTTC	CASSLRQGTYEQYF
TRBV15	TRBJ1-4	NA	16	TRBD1	TGTGCCACCAGCAGATCCGAGGGGACAGGGAGTGAAAAACTGTTTTTT	CATSRSEGTGSEKLFF
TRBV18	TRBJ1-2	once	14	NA	TGTGCCAGCTCACCATCGGGGGGCTTAAATGGCTACACCTTC	CASSPSGGLNGYTF
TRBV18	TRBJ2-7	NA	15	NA	TGTGCCAGCTCGTCCAATGGCGGAAGCTCCTACGAGCAGTACTTC	CASSSNGGSSYEQYF
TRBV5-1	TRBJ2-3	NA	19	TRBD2	TGCGCCAGCAGCCCAAGACTAGCGGGGGGTCTAAAGACCACAGATACGCAGTATTTT	CASSPRLAGGLKTTDTQYF
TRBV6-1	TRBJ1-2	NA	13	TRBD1	TGTGCCAGCGGGGACAGGGGAAACTATGGCTACACCTTC	CASGDRGNYGYTF
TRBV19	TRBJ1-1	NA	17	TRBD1	TGTGCCAGTAGTATAGCAGGTTACAGCAGGGGGCGCATAGCAGCTTTCTTT	CASSIAGYSRGRIAAFF
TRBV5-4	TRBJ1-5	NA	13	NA	TGTGCCAGCAGCTTGGACAGGGATTGGCCCCAGCATTTT	CASSLDRDWPQHF
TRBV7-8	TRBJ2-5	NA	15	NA	TGTGCCAGCAGCTTAGCTACAGGGGGGGGAGAGACCCAGTACTTC	CASSLATGGGETQYF
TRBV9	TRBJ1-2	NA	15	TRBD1	TGTGCCAGCAGCGTAAGGGGACAGGGTTTGTATGGCTACACCTTC	CASSVRGQGLYGYTF
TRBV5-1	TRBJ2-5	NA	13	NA	TGCGCCAGCAGCGGGGGGACCCAAGAGACCCAGTACTTC	CASSGGTQETQYF
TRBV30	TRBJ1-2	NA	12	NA	TGTGCCTCCCTCGGGGGAGACTATGGCTACACCTTC	CASLGGDYGYTF
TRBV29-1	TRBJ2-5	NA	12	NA	TGCAGCGTTGAAGGGACTACCGAGACCCAGTACTTC	CSVEGTTETQYF
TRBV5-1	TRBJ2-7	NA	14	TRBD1	TGCGCCAGCAGCACCCACGGACAGGCCTACGAGCAGTACTTC	CASSTHGQAYEQYF
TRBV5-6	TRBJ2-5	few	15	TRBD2	TGTGCCAGCAGCCCACTAGCGGGGGGCCCTGGGACCCAGTACTTC	CASSPLAGGPGTQYF
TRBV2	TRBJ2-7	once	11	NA	TGTGCCAGCAGTAGGAGGACCGAGCAGTACTTC	CASSRRTEQYF
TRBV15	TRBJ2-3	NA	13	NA	TGTGCCACCTCCCGACTAGGCACAGATACGCAGTATTTT	CATSRLGTDTQYF
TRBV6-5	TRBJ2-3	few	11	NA	TGTGCCAGTCTTGAGGGCGATACGCAGTATTTT	CASLEGDTQYF
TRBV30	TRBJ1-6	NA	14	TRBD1	TGTGCCTGGGTCTCGGGACAGGGAAATTCACCCCTCCACTTT	CAWVSGQGNSPLHF
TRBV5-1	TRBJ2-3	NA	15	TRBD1	TGCGCCAGCAGCTTGCAGGACAGGCGCACAGATACGCAGTATTTT	CASSLQDRRTDTQYF
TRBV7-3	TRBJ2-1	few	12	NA	TGTGCCAGCAGCGAGAATTACAATGAGCAGTTCTTC	CASSENYNEQFF
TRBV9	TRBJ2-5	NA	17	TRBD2	TGTGCCAGCAGCGTAGCGGCTAGCGGGGGGTCTCAAGAGACCCAGTACTTC	CASSVAASGGSQETQYF
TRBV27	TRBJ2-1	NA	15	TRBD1	TGTGCCAGCAGTTCCGGACAGGGGGCTCCCGTGGAGCAGTTCTTC	CASSSGQGAPVEQFF
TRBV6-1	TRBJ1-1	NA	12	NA	TGTGCCAGGGGGAGGGTTTGGACTGAAGCTTTCTTT	CARGRVWTEAFF
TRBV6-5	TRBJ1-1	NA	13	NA	TGTGCCAGCAGATACACAGGGAACACTGAAGCTTTCTTT	CASRYTGNTEAFF
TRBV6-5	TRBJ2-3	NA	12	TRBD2	TGTGCCATCCGGGGGGACACAGATACGCAGTATTTT	CAIRGDTDTQYF
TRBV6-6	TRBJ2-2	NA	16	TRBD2	TGTGCCAGCAGTCCCTCTACTAGCGGGGGGGCCGGGGAGCTGTTTTTT	CASSPSTSGGAGELFF
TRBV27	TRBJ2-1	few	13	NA	TGTGCCAGCAGTTTTAACAGCCGCAATGAGCAGTTCTTC	CASSFNSRNEQFF
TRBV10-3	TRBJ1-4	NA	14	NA	TGTGCCACCCGACCGGGGGAGGCTAATGAAAAACTGTTTTTT	CATRPGEANEKLFF